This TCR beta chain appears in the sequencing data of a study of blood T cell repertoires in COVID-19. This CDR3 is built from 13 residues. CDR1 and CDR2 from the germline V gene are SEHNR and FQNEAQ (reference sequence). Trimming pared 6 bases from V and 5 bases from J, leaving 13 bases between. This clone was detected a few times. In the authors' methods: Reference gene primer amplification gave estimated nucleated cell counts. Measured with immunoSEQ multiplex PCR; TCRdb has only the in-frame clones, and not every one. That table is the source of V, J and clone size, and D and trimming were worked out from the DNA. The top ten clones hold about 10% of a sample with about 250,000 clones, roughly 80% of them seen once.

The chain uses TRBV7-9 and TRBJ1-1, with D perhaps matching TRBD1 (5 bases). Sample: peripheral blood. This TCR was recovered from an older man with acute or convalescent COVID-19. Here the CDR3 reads CASRPGGGTEAFF. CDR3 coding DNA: TGTGCCAGCAGGCCGGGGGGAGGAACTGAAGCTTTCTTT.